This section outlines one T cell receptor (beta chain) sequence together with its context. This clone occurred once. Its recognized antigen is unknown. Nothing much larger sits one base from this clone, and base qualities are not available. This record comes from a study of blood T cell repertoires in COVID-19 (dated by TCRdb to about 2020). About the study as a whole: Samples covering the acute and convalescent phases of COVID-19 were provided by collaborators in the United States, Italy and Spain. Samples were obtained from the ongoing ImmuneRACE study (first 160 participants) and from 1,000 to 1,500 subjects provided by 6 global collaborators. The repertoires were released in a freely available public database meant as a resource for research on the immune response to SARS-CoV-2. Subjects who had been exposed to COVID-19, were actively infected with it, or had recovered from it provided the deeply sampled blood TCRbeta repertoires that made up the dataset. Where available, HLA class I and class II types were taken from metadata supplied by the sample provider and were not determined by assay-based typing. A de-identified subject ID, COVID-19 status, age in years and sex were almost always included in the sample metadata. The material from the prospective study consisted of cDNA or gDNA derived from T cells, B-cell-depleted T cells, or PBMCs. Overall results and qualifications from the work: The amount of clinical and demographic metadata varied by source and participant and was provided uncurated.

Trimming leaves V shorter by 6 bases and J shorter by 1 base, with the junction holding 14 bases beyond the gene matches. Spanning cysteine to phenylalanine, the CDR3 consists of 17 amino acids. Here the CDR3 DNA is all that survives: 51 bases in frame from base 1. In the germline V gene, CDR1 corresponds to ENHRY and CDR2 to SYGVKD. At one collaborating source in Seattle, patients were enrolled during active infection and were followed longitudinally through the course of disease. Collaborating institutions collected whole blood in K2EDTA tubes following their own protocols. For TCRbeta analysis, collaborators shipped samples as frozen whole blood, isolated PBMCs, or DNA extracted from either of those sample types. The immunoSEQ Assay, a bias-controlled multiplex PCR, was used to amplify TCRbeta CDR3 regions from genomic DNA. For the original study's pipeline: The number of nucleated cells in each sample was estimated by amplification of reference gene primers within the assay. To quantify the absolute abundance of each unique TCRbeta CDR3 rearrangement, sequence reads were collapsed and filtered. For each sample, productive Simpson clonality was calculated by taking the square root of Simpson's diversity index across productive rearrangements. Drawn from immuneACCESS, this table holds only the in-frame rearrangements with V and J called that TCRdb kept. Clones are partly lost; checked studies trace under half to an unresolved V gene and leave the rest unexplained. V and J calls and clone size are those listed in that table; D and trimming were worked out from the DNA. The table for this sample lists some 57,000 clones; approximately 80% of them were counted only once. Approximately 10% of the sample rests with the top ten.

The sequence links TRBV10-3 to TRBJ1-1, with 7 bases in between that match TRBD1. The source of this sequence is a man older than 75 with COVID-19, enrolled during active disease. The sequenced sample was peripheral blood. The CDR3 reads as follows: CAIRGRDSFRGNTEAFF. The DNA sequence is as follows: TGTGCCATCAGGGGACGGGACAGCTTCCGCGGGAACACTGAAGCTTTCTTT.